This paragraph reports one T cell receptor beta chain. Its antigen is unknown. The data are from a study of OX40 agonist ivuxolimab in advanced cancers. Study-level background: Partial responses occurred in three patients (one hepatocellular carcinoma, two cutaneous melanoma). General study points: Expanded clones tended on average to be more numerous among CD8+ T cells than CD4+. Both blood CD4+ and CD8+ T cells showed clonal growth by week 6 at 0.1 to 3.0 mg/kg.

The method was immunoSEQ multiplex PCR; TCRdb's version includes in-frame clones alone and lacks a portion of them. This table has 72,000 or so clones, around 87% appearing once. Material: CD4+ or CD8+ T cells sorted from blood, obtained in a trial of the OX40 agonist ivuxolimab. The TCR originated in an adult with an advanced solid tumor such as melanoma, head and neck, liver or kidney cancer.

The CDR3 DNA sequence: TGTGCCAGCAGCGTAGATATAGGGCGGCCCCAGCATTTT. Encoded protein: CASSVDIGRPQHF. This rearrangement joins TRBV9 to TRBJ1-5; D unclear. CDR3 length: 13 amino acids. V was pared by 0 bases and J by 9 bases, with 10 bases between. From germline, CDR1 is SGDLS and CDR2 YYNGEE.